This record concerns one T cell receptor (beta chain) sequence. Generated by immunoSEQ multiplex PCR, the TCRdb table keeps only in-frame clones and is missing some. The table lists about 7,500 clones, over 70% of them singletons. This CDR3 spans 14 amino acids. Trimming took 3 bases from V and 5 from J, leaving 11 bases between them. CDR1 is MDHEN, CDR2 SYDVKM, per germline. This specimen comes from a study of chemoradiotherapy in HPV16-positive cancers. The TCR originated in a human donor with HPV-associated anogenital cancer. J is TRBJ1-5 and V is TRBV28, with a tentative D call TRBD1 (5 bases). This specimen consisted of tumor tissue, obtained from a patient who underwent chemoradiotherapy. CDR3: CASSLMGGYQPQHF. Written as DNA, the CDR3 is TGTGCCAGCAGTTTGATGGGGGGATATCAGCCCCAGCATTTT.